This T cell receptor beta chain was retrieved from a study of Ad26.COV2.S vaccination and SARS-CoV-2 variants. General study results and limits: Using TCR breadth and depth analyses may have led to underestimated total T cell responses.

As for treatment: around 19 received Ad26.COV2.S at low or high dose, single or two shots; a few received placebo; per-sample allocation not given. Sample collection was performed on day 63 after the first vaccine or placebo injection. CDR3 length: 17 residues. V was pared by 6 bases and J by 3 bases, with 13 bases of the junction left unmatched. Germline CDR1 reads MDHEN; CDR2 reads SYDVKM. Clones were sequenced by immunoSEQ multiplex PCR, and TCRdb holds only the in-frame ones, with some missing. The table records approximately 240,000 clones, roughly 88% of them present only once. About this clone itself: Its antigen is not known.

This clonotype was obtained from a person aged 18 to 65 who received the Ad26.COV2.S COVID-19 vaccine or a placebo. The chain couples TRBV28 to TRBJ1-1; TRBD1 aligns across 10 bases. The material was peripheral blood, obtained in a trial of Ad26.COV2.S vaccine versus placebo. DNA for the CDR3: TGTGCCAGCAGCAACCCGGGACAGGGGCCGTGGGACACTGAAGCTTTCTTT. Its protein product is CASSNPGQGPWDTEAFF.